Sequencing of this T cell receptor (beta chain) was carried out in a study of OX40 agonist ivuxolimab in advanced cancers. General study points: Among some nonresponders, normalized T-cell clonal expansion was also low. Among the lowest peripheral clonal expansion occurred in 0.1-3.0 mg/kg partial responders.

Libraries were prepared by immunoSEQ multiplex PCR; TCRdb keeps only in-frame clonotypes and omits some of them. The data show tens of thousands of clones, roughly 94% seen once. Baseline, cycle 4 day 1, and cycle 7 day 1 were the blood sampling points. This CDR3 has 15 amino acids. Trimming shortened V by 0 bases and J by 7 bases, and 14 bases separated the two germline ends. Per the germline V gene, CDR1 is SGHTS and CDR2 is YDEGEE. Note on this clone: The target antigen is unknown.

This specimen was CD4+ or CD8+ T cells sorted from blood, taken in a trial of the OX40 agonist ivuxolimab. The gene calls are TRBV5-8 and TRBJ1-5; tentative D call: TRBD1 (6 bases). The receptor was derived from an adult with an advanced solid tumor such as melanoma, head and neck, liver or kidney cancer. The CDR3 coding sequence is TGTGCCAGCAGCTTGGCTGGGACAATTAACCAGCCCCAGCATTTT. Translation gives CASSLAGTINQPQHF. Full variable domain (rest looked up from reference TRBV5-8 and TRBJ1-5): EAGVTQSPTHLIKTRGQQATLRCSPISGHTSVYWYQQALGLGLQFLLWYDEGEERNRGNFPPRFSGRQFPNYSSELNVNALELEDSALYLCASSLAGTINQPQHFGDGTRLSIL.